A single TCR beta chain is shown here with its context. Its antigen is undetermined. This specimen belongs to a study of OX40 agonist ivuxolimab in advanced cancers. Germline V lookup: CDR1 KGHSH, CDR2 LQKENI. Trimming removed 0 bases at V and 6 bases at J, with 9 bases between. The CDR3 totals 14 residues. Study findings and constraints: Dosing at 0.1 to 3.0 mg/kg was accompanied by clonal expansion of CD4+ and CD8+ blood T cells by week 6.

Sequenced by immunoSEQ multiplex PCR; TCRdb stores in-frame clones only, minus some. The table includes 72,000 or so clones, about 84% detected once. J is TRBJ2-1 and V is TRBV18; D not resolved. The receptor comes from an adult with an advanced solid tumor such as melanoma, head and neck, liver or kidney cancer. The material sequenced was CD4+ or CD8+ T cells sorted from blood, taken in a trial of the OX40 agonist ivuxolimab. The CDR3 loop reads CASSPPPIGNEQFF. CDR3 bases: TGTGCCAGCTCACCACCTCCCATTGGCAATGAGCAGTTCTTC.